This T cell receptor beta chain was sequenced during a study of cytomegalovirus exposure and HLA in healthy donors. Looked up from germline, CDR1 is SGDLS and CDR2 is YYNGEE. CDR3 length equals 16 residues. V lost 0 bases and J lost 5, with 17 bases in between. Primers for the PCR totalled 60 Vbeta and 13 Jbeta. This table comes from immunoSEQ multiplex PCR, and its TCRdb copy is limited to in-frame clones, with some not included. The sample has around 150,000 clones; around two thirds are singletons. This clone was seen only once. This TCR derives from a woman aged 40 to 55 in good health and CMV-seronegative. Sequenced sample: PBMCs. This chain connects TRBV9 to TRBJ1-1; no reliable D call. In DNA, the CDR3 is TGTGCCAGCAGCGTAGGACCATGGCAGGCGGGGACTGAAGCTTTCTTT. It yields the protein CASSVGPWQAGTEAFF.